Listed below are T cell receptor beta chains from one sample, sequenced in a study of blood T cell repertoires in COVID-19. Sequencing used immunoSEQ multiplex PCR; TCRdb keeps in-frame clones, though not all of them. The sample consists of more than 70,000 clones, about 85% of them appearing once. The specimen was peripheral blood. The receptors stem from a man aged 55 to 70 with acute or convalescent COVID-19. The CDR3 runs from the conserved cysteine through the conserved F or W. Fields, in order: V gene, clone size, D gene, CDR3 length, J gene, CDR3 DNA, CDR3 protein. The D gene is left open where the match is weak. Size values are once, few and many counts, or a class for expanded clones, and some rows have none.

v_gene: TRBV28; abundance: NA; d_gene: TRBD2; len: 16; j_gene: TRBJ2-1; CDR3nt: TGTGCCAGCAGCCCTAGCGGGAGGGGCCCCTACAATGAGCAGTTCTTC; CDR3aa: CASSPSGRGPYNEQFF
v_gene: TRBV18; abundance: once; d_gene: TRBD1; len: 15; j_gene: TRBJ2-7; CDR3nt: TGTGCCAGCTCACCCGGGACAGAAATAACCCGCGAGCAGTACTTC; CDR3aa: CASSPGTEITREQYF
v_gene: TRBV18; abundance: NA; d_gene: TRBD1; len: 15; j_gene: TRBJ2-7; CDR3nt: TGTGCCAGCTCGAGGGGACAGATGAGCTCCTACGAGCAGTACTTC; CDR3aa: CASSRGQMSSYEQYF
v_gene: TRBV6-4; abundance: once; d_gene: NA; len: 13; j_gene: TRBJ2-1; CDR3nt: TGTGCCAGCAGCGCGGACTTTCACAATGAGCAGTTCTTC; CDR3aa: CASSADFHNEQFF
v_gene: TRBV21-1; abundance: NA; d_gene: NA; len: 16; j_gene: TRBJ1-1; CDR3nt: TGTGCCAGCAGCAAAGGGGCTGGGGAGAAGAACACTGAAGCTTTCTTT; CDR3aa: CASSKGAGEKNTEAFF
v_gene: TRBV3-1/TRBV3-2; abundance: NA; d_gene: NA; len: 16; j_gene: TRBJ2-5; CDR3nt: TGTGCCAGCAGCCAAGATAGAAACGGGGTCGTAGAGACCCAGTACTTC; CDR3aa: CASSQDRNGVVETQYF
v_gene: TRBV7-2; abundance: NA; d_gene: NA; len: 15; j_gene: TRBJ2-1; CDR3nt: TGTGCCAGCAGCTCCGGGGGGCTACCCTACAATGAGCAGTTCTTC; CDR3aa: CASSSGGLPYNEQFF
v_gene: TRBV5-1; abundance: NA; d_gene: TRBD1; len: 14; j_gene: TRBJ1-1; CDR3nt: TGCGCCAGCAGCCGGGACAGGGTAGTTACTGAAGCTTTCTTT; CDR3aa: CASSRDRVVTEAFF
v_gene: TRBV11-1; abundance: NA; d_gene: NA; len: 12; j_gene: TRBJ1-2; CDR3nt: TGTGCCAGCAGCTTACGGAACTATGGCTACACCTTC; CDR3aa: CASSLRNYGYTF
v_gene: TRBV11-2; abundance: NA; d_gene: TRBD2; len: 16; j_gene: TRBJ2-7; CDR3nt: TGTGCCAGCAGCTGGCAGGGAGGGCCGAAGGGAGACGAGCAGTACTTC; CDR3aa: CASSWQGGPKGDEQYF
v_gene: TRBV19; abundance: NA; d_gene: TRBD2; len: 18; j_gene: TRBJ2-1; CDR3nt: TGTGCCAGTAGTATAACTAGCGGGGATTTAGCTGGTGGCAATGAGCAGTTCTTC; CDR3aa: CASSITSGDLAGGNEQFF
v_gene: TRBV24-1; abundance: NA; d_gene: NA; len: 13; j_gene: TRBJ2-1; CDR3nt: TGTGCCACCAGTGATTTGGGCACCAATGAGCAGTTCTTC; CDR3aa: CATSDLGTNEQFF
v_gene: TRBV6-4; abundance: NA; d_gene: NA; len: 15; j_gene: TRBJ1-2; CDR3nt: TGTGCCAGCAGTGACTCCCCCCGGGTTGACTATGGCTACACCTTC; CDR3aa: CASSDSPRVDYGYTF
v_gene: TRBV9; abundance: NA; d_gene: NA; len: 16; j_gene: TRBJ1-6; CDR3nt: TGTGCCAGCAAATCGACAGCGAGCTCCTATAATTCACCCCTCCACTTT; CDR3aa: CASKSTASSYNSPLHF
v_gene: TRBV6-5; abundance: NA; d_gene: NA; len: 12; j_gene: TRBJ2-1; CDR3nt: TGTGCCAGCAGGAACGGGCGGGATGAGCAGTTCTTC; CDR3aa: CASRNGRDEQFF
v_gene: TRBV5-1; abundance: NA; d_gene: TRBD2; len: 16; j_gene: TRBJ2-2; CDR3nt: TGCGCCAGCAGCTTGGTCACCGGGACTAGCCCCGGGGAGCTGTTTTTT; CDR3aa: CASSLVTGTSPGELFF
v_gene: TRBV5-1; abundance: NA; d_gene: NA; len: 15; j_gene: TRBJ2-2; CDR3nt: TGCGCCAGCAGCCTAGTGACGGGAGAAACCGGGGAGCTGTTTTTT; CDR3aa: CASSLVTGETGELFF
v_gene: TRBV9; abundance: NA; d_gene: NA; len: 17; j_gene: TRBJ2-6; CDR3nt: TGTGCCAGCAGCAACACTGACAGATACTCTGGGGCCAACGTCCTGACTTTC; CDR3aa: CASSNTDRYSGANVLTF
v_gene: TRBV6-2/TRBV6-3; abundance: NA; d_gene: TRBD1; len: 16; j_gene: TRBJ1-5; CDR3nt: TGTGCCAGCAGTTACGGAGGGGGCTTGGGTATTCAGCCCCAGCATTTT; CDR3aa: CASSYGGGLGIQPQHF
v_gene: TRBV5-1; abundance: NA; d_gene: NA; len: 16; j_gene: TRBJ2-1; CDR3nt: TGCGCCAGCAGCTTGGACTTTGGCAGGGCGTACAATGAGCAGTTCTTC; CDR3aa: CASSLDFGRAYNEQFF
v_gene: TRBV28; abundance: NA; d_gene: NA; len: 15; j_gene: TRBJ2-2; CDR3nt: TGTGCCAGCAGCTACCTGACAGGGAACACCGGGGAGCTGTTTTTT; CDR3aa: CASSYLTGNTGELFF
v_gene: TRBV6-5; abundance: NA; d_gene: TRBD1; len: 15; j_gene: TRBJ1-2; CDR3nt: TGTGCCAGCAGTTACATAAGTCGACAGGGGGCCGGCTACACCTTC; CDR3aa: CASSYISRQGAGYTF
v_gene: TRBV5-1; abundance: NA; d_gene: TRBD2; len: 15; j_gene: TRBJ2-2; CDR3nt: TGCGCCAGCACGAGCGGGGGGGCACGCACCGGGGAGCTGTTTTTT; CDR3aa: CASTSGGARTGELFF
v_gene: TRBV5-1; abundance: few; d_gene: TRBD1; len: 14; j_gene: TRBJ2-7; CDR3nt: TGCGCCAGCAGCCCGGACAGGATCTCCTACGAGCAGTACTTC; CDR3aa: CASSPDRISYEQYF
v_gene: TRBV5-1; abundance: NA; d_gene: TRBD2; len: 15; j_gene: TRBJ2-1; CDR3nt: TGCGCCAGCAGCTTGGGGAGCGGGACGATAAATGAGCAGTTCTTC; CDR3aa: CASSLGSGTINEQFF
v_gene: TRBV2; abundance: NA; d_gene: NA; len: 15; j_gene: TRBJ2-2; CDR3nt: TGTGCCAGCAGTGATCGGGGGTTGAGCACCGGGGAGCTGTTTTTT; CDR3aa: CASSDRGLSTGELFF
v_gene: TRBV3-1/TRBV3-2; abundance: NA; d_gene: NA; len: 17; j_gene: TRBJ2-7; CDR3nt: TGTGCCAGCAGCCACTTCCCAGGGGCTACCCTCTACTACGAGCAGTACTTC; CDR3aa: CASSHFPGATLYYEQYF
v_gene: TRBV19; abundance: NA; d_gene: NA; len: 15; j_gene: TRBJ2-1; CDR3nt: TGTGCCAGTAGTATAGCCACAGGGAGATACAATGAGCAGTTCTTC; CDR3aa: CASSIATGRYNEQFF
v_gene: TRBV30; abundance: NA; d_gene: TRBD1; len: 16; j_gene: TRBJ2-7; CDR3nt: TGTGCCTGGAGGTGGGGTGGGGGACAGGGTTTCTACGAGCAGTACTTC; CDR3aa: CAWRWGGGQGFYEQYF
v_gene: TRBV4-3; abundance: NA; d_gene: NA; len: 13; j_gene: TRBJ1-3; CDR3nt: TGCGCCAGCAGCCAAGAATTTAGAAACACCATATATTTT; CDR3aa: CASSQEFRNTIYF
v_gene: TRBV21-1; abundance: NA; d_gene: NA; len: 16; j_gene: TRBJ2-1; CDR3nt: TGTGCCAGCAGCAAAGCGAACGGGAGGGTAGTCAATGAGCAGTTCTTC; CDR3aa: CASSKANGRVVNEQFF
v_gene: TRBV6-5; abundance: few; d_gene: TRBD2; len: 14; j_gene: TRBJ2-7; CDR3nt: TGTGCCAGCAGTTTGGGACTAGCGGGACACGAGCAGTACTTC; CDR3aa: CASSLGLAGHEQYF
v_gene: TRBV11-2; abundance: few; d_gene: TRBD1; len: 17; j_gene: TRBJ2-1; CDR3nt: TGTGCCAGCAGCTTAGGGCCAATGACAGGGCGGCGGTATGAGCAGTTCTTC; CDR3aa: CASSLGPMTGRRYEQFF
v_gene: TRBV2; abundance: NA; d_gene: TRBD1; len: 14; j_gene: TRBJ1-6; CDR3nt: TGTGCCAGCAGTGGGGACAGTAGGACTTCACCCCTCCACTTT; CDR3aa: CASSGDSRTSPLHF
v_gene: TRBV19; abundance: NA; d_gene: TRBD2; len: 17; j_gene: TRBJ2-5; CDR3nt: TGTGCCAGTAGTATTTCTGGCGGGGGGGCCCTGGAAGAGACCCAGTACTTC; CDR3aa: CASSISGGGALEETQYF
v_gene: TRBV10-1; abundance: NA; d_gene: NA; len: 15; j_gene: TRBJ2-5; CDR3nt: TGCGCCAGCAGTGATACCTCAGGGGCCCAAGAGACCCAGTACTTC; CDR3aa: CASSDTSGAQETQYF
v_gene: TRBV11-2; abundance: NA; d_gene: TRBD1; len: 15; j_gene: TRBJ2-1; CDR3nt: TGTGCCAGCAGCTTCGGGACAGGTTCCTACAATGAGCAGTTCTTC; CDR3aa: CASSFGTGSYNEQFF
v_gene: TRBV5-1; abundance: once; d_gene: TRBD1; len: 14; j_gene: TRBJ2-7; CDR3nt: TGCGCCAGCAGCTCCAGGACAGGGACCTACGAGCAGTACTTC; CDR3aa: CASSSRTGTYEQYF
v_gene: TRBV2; abundance: NA; d_gene: TRBD2; len: 18; j_gene: TRBJ2-4; CDR3nt: TGTGCCAGCAGTTCGAGCGGGGGGGCTGGGAGAGCCAAAAACATTCAGTACTTC; CDR3aa: CASSSSGGAGRAKNIQYF
v_gene: TRBV2; abundance: once; d_gene: NA; len: 13; j_gene: TRBJ1-2; CDR3nt: TGTGCCAGCAGGACAGGCCGTCCCTATGGCTACACCTTC; CDR3aa: CASRTGRPYGYTF
v_gene: TRBV5-6; abundance: NA; d_gene: TRBD2; len: 16; j_gene: TRBJ2-2; CDR3nt: TGTGCCAGCAGCTTCGGTGGGAGGGCAGCCCCCGGGGAGCTGTTTTTT; CDR3aa: CASSFGGRAAPGELFF
v_gene: TRBV4-1; abundance: NA; d_gene: TRBD2; len: 16; j_gene: TRBJ2-2; CDR3nt: TGCGCCAGCAGCCTCCGGGCTAGCGGGGGGGCCGGGGAGCTGTTTTTT; CDR3aa: CASSLRASGGAGELFF
v_gene: TRBV11-1; abundance: NA; d_gene: NA; len: 15; j_gene: TRBJ2-1; CDR3nt: TGTGCCAGCACCCTCATGGGGGCAGGCGGCCATGAGCAGTTCTTC; CDR3aa: CASTLMGAGGHEQFF
v_gene: TRBV27; abundance: NA; d_gene: TRBD1; len: 18; j_gene: TRBJ2-6; CDR3nt: TGTGCCAGCAGTTTATTGAGCCAGGGGGCGCCCGGGGCCAACGTCCTGACTTTC; CDR3aa: CASSLLSQGAPGANVLTF
v_gene: TRBV10-1; abundance: NA; d_gene: TRBD2; len: 16; j_gene: TRBJ2-3; CDR3nt: TGCGCCAGCAGTGACCCGGGGGGGAGCCGGACAGATACGCAGTATTTT; CDR3aa: CASSDPGGSRTDTQYF
v_gene: TRBV6-5; abundance: NA; d_gene: TRBD2; len: 13; j_gene: TRBJ2-7; CDR3nt: TGTGCCAGCAGTCGGACTAGCGGATACGAGCAGTACTTC; CDR3aa: CASSRTSGYEQYF
v_gene: TRBV18; abundance: NA; d_gene: NA; len: 15; j_gene: TRBJ1-3; CDR3nt: TGTGCCAGCTCACCATCCAGGGTATCTGGAAACACCATATATTTT; CDR3aa: CASSPSRVSGNTIYF
v_gene: TRBV30; abundance: NA; d_gene: TRBD1; len: 15; j_gene: TRBJ2-1; CDR3nt: TGTGCCGGTAGGGACAGGGGATGGGTTAACAATGAGCAGTTCTTC; CDR3aa: CAGRDRGWVNNEQFF
v_gene: TRBV19; abundance: NA; d_gene: NA; len: 13; j_gene: TRBJ1-1; CDR3nt: TGTGCCAGTAGTATAGCGGTAAACACTGAAGCTTTCTTT; CDR3aa: CASSIAVNTEAFF
v_gene: TRBV19; abundance: few; d_gene: NA; len: 15; j_gene: TRBJ2-7; CDR3nt: TGTGCCAGTAGTACGGGGGAATTGTCCCCTTACGAGCAGTACTTC; CDR3aa: CASSTGELSPYEQYF
v_gene: TRBV27; abundance: NA; d_gene: TRBD1; len: 13; j_gene: TRBJ1-5; CDR3nt: TGTGCCAGCAGTTTTGACAGGGGGCGGCCCCAGCATTTT; CDR3aa: CASSFDRGRPQHF